A single sample is the source of the 12 T cell receptor beta chains below, sequenced in a study of T cell repertoires in cytomegalovirus infection. MiXCR, run by TCRdb on the reads, gives a single entry per CDR3 protein. The repertoire consists of about 900,000 distinct CDR3 sequences, with 31% occurring once and the leading ten covering roughly 13%. For these receptors, no antigen is known. The material sequenced was cultured CD8+ T cells from PBMCs, taken from culture after CMV antigen stimulation. These receptors were obtained from a human donor in good health (CMV status not recorded). Some clones in this sample may be carry-over from other donors' samples.

J is TRBJ2-1 and V is TRBV4-2; D might be TRBD1 (5 bases). Trimming removed 3 bases at V and 10 bases at J, with 16 bases between. The CDR3 spans 14 residues. Germline V CDR1 and CDR2: LGHNA, YNFKEQ. CDR3 DNA sequence: TGTGCCAGCAGCCACCCAGTAAGGGGCGGAGAGCAGTTCTTC. Its translation is CASSHPVRGGEQFF.

The gene calls are TRBV12-3 or TRBV12-4 and TRBJ2-1, with 14 positions matching TRBD2. The CDR3 length is 17 residues. With 5 bases clipped from V and 7 bases from J, the junction kept 10 bases outside the gene matches. The CDR3 sequence: CASSGTSGGSAGNEQFF. As DNA, the CDR3 is TGTGCCAGCAGTGGGACTAGCGGGGGTTCTGCGGGGAATGAGCAGTTCTTC.

In its sample, this clonotype was seen a few times. V and J are TRBV7-6 and TRBJ2-2, with a possible D match to TRBD1 (7 bases). The germline V gene has CDR1 SGHVS and CDR2 FNYEAQ. The CDR3 totals 18 residues. Trimming pared 1 base from V and 3 bases from J, leaving 18 bases between. The CDR3 DNA is TGTGCCAGCAGCTTAGTTTGGGCAGGGGGGACGGACACCGGGGAGCTGTTTTTT. Protein: CASSLVWAGGTDTGELFF.

The rearrangement joins TRBV7-6 to TRBJ1-5; 7 bases fit TRBD1. CDR1 is SGHVS, CDR2 FNYEAQ, per germline. Germline trimming cut 4 bases from V and 11 bases from J; bases unmatched to any gene: 11. This CDR3 region has 14 residues. The CDR3: CASSSAGQLGAQHF. CDR3 nucleotides: TGTGCCAGCAGCTCGGCGGGACAGTTAGGCGCCCAGCATTTT. Combining the CDR3 with reference TRBV7-6 and TRBJ1-5 gives the whole variable domain GAGVSQSPRYKVTKRGQDVALRCDPISGHVSLYWYRQALGQGPEFLTYFNYEAQQDKSGLPNDRFSAERPEGSISTLTIQRTEQRDSAMYRCASSSAGQLGAQHFGDGTRLSIL.

This clonotype was detected ten times or more. The J gene is TRBJ2-5, the V gene TRBV6-1; D tentatively reads TRBD1 or TRBD2 (5 bases each). V was cut by 6 bases and J by 1 base, with 18 bases left in between. The CDR3 sequence is 16 residues long. Germline CDR1 reads MNHNS; CDR2 reads SASEGT. This CDR3 is CASRVYRGTSQETQYF. In nucleotides, the CDR3 is TGTGCCAGCAGAGTCTACCGGGGCACCTCCCAAGAGACCCAGTACTTC.

J is TRBJ1-5 and V is TRBV6-5, with D uncertain. The ends were cut back, 0 bases at V and 11 bases at J, with 20 bases in the middle. The CDR3 is 16 residues long. Germline-derived CDR1 and CDR2 are MNHEY and SVGAGI. Written as DNA, the CDR3 is TGTGCCAGCAGTTACTCGATCGCCCCCGGCCCGGAGGCCCAGCATTTT. Translating gives CASSYSIAPGPEAQHF.

This chain uses TRBV9 with TRBJ1-2; unclear D gene. V dropped 0 bases and J dropped 8 bases, with 26 bases sitting between them. Germline lookup yields CDR1 SGDLS and CDR2 YYNGEE. There are 18 residues in the CDR3. The CDR3 nucleotides are TGTGCCAGCAGCGTAGAAGGGCTAGCCCCGATCTATTTGTGGGGCTACACCTTC. Protein: CASSVEGLAPIYLWGYTF.

This clonotype was counted at least ten times. The J gene is TRBJ2-5, the V gene TRBV27; the D gene is possibly TRBD1 (5 bases). This CDR3 contains 15 residues. Germline lookup yields CDR1 MNHEY and CDR2 SMNVEV (reference sequence). V was cut by 5 bases and J by 1 base, with 14 bases left in between. In DNA, the CDR3 is TGTGCCAGCAGTGTGTGGGGCGCCCGCCAAGAGACCCAGTACTTC. Translating it yields CASSVWGARQETQYF.

The sample holds many counts of this clonotype. This sequence joins TRBV7-8 and TRBJ1-3, with TRBD1 matching over 9 bases. The germline CDR1 and CDR2 sequences are SGHVS and FQNEAQ. The ends lost 4 bases at V and 1 base at J; junction bases unmatched: 14. There are 19 residues in the CDR3. CDR3: CASSSPRGYRGLSGNTIYF. The CDR3 DNA reads TGTGCCAGCAGCTCGCCGCGAGGCTACAGGGGGCTGTCTGGAAACACCATATATTTT.

The rearrangement uses TRBV20-1 and TRBJ2-7; 8 bases are a match to TRBD1. CDR3 length: 12 residues. V lost 2 bases to trimming and J lost 6 bases; unmatched junction nucleotides: 3. The germline gives CDR1 DFQATT, CDR2 SNEGSKA (reference sequence). CDR3 sequence reads: CSARRQGREQYV. The CDR3 DNA follows: TGCAGTGCTAGAAGACAGGGGCGCGAGCAGTACGTC.

V and J are TRBV7-6 and TRBJ1-1, with D unclear. Germline V gene sequence: CDR1 SGHVS, CDR2 FNYEAQ. The V end lost 5 bases, the J end lost 11 bases, and 18 bases lay between the germline ends. The CDR3 spans 13 residues. CDR3: CASSPSGGGDAFF. As DNA, the CDR3 is TGTGCCAGCAGCCCCTCGGGAGGTGGGGATGCTTTCTTT.

This clonotype came up a few times. The chain links TRBV28 to TRBJ2-5, with no clear D. With 3 bases removed from V and 1 base from J, the gap between germline ends came to 9 bases. Germline CDR1 is MDHEN and CDR2 is SYDVKM. The CDR3 has 14 amino acids. The CDR3: CASSLVPPQETQYF. The CDR3 region has the DNA TGTGCCAGCAGTTTGGTACCCCCCCAAGAGACCCAGTACTTC.